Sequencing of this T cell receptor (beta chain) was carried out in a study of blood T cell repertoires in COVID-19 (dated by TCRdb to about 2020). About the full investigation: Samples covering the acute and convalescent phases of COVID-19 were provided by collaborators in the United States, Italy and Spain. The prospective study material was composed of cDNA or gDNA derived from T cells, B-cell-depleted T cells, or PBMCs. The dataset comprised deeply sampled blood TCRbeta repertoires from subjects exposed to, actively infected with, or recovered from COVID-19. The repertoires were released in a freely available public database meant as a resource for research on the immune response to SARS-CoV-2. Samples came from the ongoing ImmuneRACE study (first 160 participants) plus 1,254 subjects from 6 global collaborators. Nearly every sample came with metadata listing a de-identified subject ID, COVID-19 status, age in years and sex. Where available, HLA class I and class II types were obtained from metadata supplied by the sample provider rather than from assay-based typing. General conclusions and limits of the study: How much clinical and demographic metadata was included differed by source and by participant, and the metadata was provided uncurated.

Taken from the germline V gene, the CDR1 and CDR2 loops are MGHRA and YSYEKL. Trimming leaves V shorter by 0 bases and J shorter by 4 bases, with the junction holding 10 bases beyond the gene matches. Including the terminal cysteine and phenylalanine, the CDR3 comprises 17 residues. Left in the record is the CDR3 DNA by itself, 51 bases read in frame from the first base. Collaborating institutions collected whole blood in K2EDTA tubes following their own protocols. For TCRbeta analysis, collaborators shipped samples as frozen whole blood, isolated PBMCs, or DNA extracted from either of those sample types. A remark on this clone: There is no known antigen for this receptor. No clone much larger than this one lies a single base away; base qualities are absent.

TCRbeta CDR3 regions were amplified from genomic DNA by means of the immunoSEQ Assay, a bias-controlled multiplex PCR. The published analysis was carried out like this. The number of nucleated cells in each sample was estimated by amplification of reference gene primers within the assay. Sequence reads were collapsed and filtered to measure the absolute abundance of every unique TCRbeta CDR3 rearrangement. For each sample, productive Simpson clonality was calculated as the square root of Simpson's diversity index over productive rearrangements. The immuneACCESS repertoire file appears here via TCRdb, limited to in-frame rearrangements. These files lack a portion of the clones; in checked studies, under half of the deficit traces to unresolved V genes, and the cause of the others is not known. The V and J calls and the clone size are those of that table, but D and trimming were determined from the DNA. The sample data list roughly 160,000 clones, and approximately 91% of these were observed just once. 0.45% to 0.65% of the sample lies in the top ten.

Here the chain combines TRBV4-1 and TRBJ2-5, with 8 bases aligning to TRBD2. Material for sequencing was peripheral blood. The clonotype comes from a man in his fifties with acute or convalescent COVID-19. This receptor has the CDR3 CASSQDDSGSRRETQYF. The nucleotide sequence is TGCGCCAGCAGCCAAGATGACAGCGGGAGTAGGAGAGAGACCCAGTACTTC.